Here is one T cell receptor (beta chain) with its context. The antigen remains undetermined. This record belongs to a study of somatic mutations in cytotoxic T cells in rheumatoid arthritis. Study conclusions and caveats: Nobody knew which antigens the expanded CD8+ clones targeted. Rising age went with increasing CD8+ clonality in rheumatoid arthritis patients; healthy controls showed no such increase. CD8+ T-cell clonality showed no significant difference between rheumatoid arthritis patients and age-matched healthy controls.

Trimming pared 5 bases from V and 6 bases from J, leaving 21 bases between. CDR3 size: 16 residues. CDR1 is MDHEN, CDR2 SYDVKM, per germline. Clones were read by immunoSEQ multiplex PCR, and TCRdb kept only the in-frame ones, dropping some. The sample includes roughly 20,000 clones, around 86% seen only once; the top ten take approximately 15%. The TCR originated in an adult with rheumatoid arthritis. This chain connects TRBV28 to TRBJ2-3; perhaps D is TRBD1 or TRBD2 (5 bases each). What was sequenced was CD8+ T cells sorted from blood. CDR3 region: CASSDTARGRADTQYF. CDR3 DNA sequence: TGTGCCAGCAGTGACACCGCACGGGGCCGGGCGGATACGCAGTATTTT.